Reported below is one TCR beta chain. During active infection, Seattle patients enrolled and were then monitored through disease. The V gene end was trimmed by 5 bases and the J gene end by 5 bases; junction bases not matched to a gene: 12. Germline V gene sequence: CDR1 MDHEN, CDR2 SYDVKM. This CDR3 comprises 16 residues. TCRdb's table, derived via immunoSEQ multiplex PCR, lists solely in-frame clones and lacks some. The sample holds 150,000 to 200,000 clones, 82% seen once. The sample belongs to a study of blood T cell repertoires in COVID-19. As for the study in general: COVID-19 samples, acute and convalescent, were from the United States, Italy and Spain. PBMCs, B-cell-depleted T cells, or T cells were the source of the cDNA or gDNA that made up the material.

The source is a woman in her fifties or sixties with COVID-19, enrolled during active disease. The sequencing input was peripheral blood. The chain is built from TRBV28 and TRBJ2-7; 10 nucleotides agree with TRBD1. The CDR3 reads CASSPLDGQGVNEQYF. CDR3 nucleotide sequence: TGTGCCAGCAGTCCTCTCGACGGACAGGGGGTAAACGAGCAGTACTTC.